A single sample gave rise to the 9 T cell receptor beta chains below, sequenced in a study of identical twins. TCRdb itself ran the 5' RACE reads through MiXCR, one entry per CDR3 protein. The data contain about 520,000 distinct CDR3 sequences, 20% to 25% of them singletons. This sample also belongs to another study, concerning T cells expressing NK-cell markers.

The sequenced sample was CD4+ T cells sorted from blood. The receptors derive from a woman younger than 30 in good health.

V is TRBV20-1 and J is TRBJ2-5; tentatively, D is TRBD1 (6 bases). The germline V gene encodes CDR1 DFQATT and CDR2 SNEGSKA (reference sequence). The CDR3 loop spans 14 amino acids. Deletions cut 2 bases from V and 3 bases from J, with 13 bases between. The CDR3 bases are TGCAGTGCTAGACGAGGGGGACCAAAAGAGACCCAGTACTTC. It is translated as CSARRGGPKETQYF.

V gene TRBV5-1 combines with J gene TRBJ2-1; TRBD1 agrees at 9 bases. This CDR3 has 16 amino acids. CDR1 and CDR2 (germline): SGHRS, YFSETQ. The V and J ends lost 4 bases and 1 base, in that order; junction bases with no gene match: 6. In DNA form, the CDR3 reads TGCGCCAGCAGCGGTACCGGGACAGGGTCCTACAATGAGCAGTTCTTC. Its protein product is CASSGTGTGSYNEQFF.

This clonotype came up a few times. The J gene is TRBJ1-2, the V gene TRBV29-1; 7 bases are shared with TRBD1. The CDR3 has 12 residues. Per germline, CDR1 SQVTM and CDR2 ANQGSEA. The trim removed 6 bases at V and 4 bases at J, leaving 5 bases unmatched. The CDR3 is CSVYGTAYGYTF. The CDR3 DNA sequence: TGCAGCGTCTACGGGACAGCCTATGGCTACACCTTC.

This clonotype was detected many times. The V gene is TRBV5-1, the J gene TRBJ2-2; D uncertain. Germline CDR1 reads SGHRS; CDR2 reads YFSETQ. Trimming took 4 bases from V and 7 from J, leaving 11 bases between them. The CDR3 has 13 amino acids. CDR3 in DNA: TGCGCCAGCAGCCTAACGGATAGCGGGGAGCTGTTTTTT. This sequence encodes CASSLTDSGELFF. Together with reference TRBV5-1 and TRBJ2-2, the CDR3 gives the full variable domain: KAGVTQTPRYLIKTRGQQVTLSCSPISGHRSVSWYQQTPGQGLQFLFEYFSETQRNKGNFPGRFSGRQFSNSRSEMNVSTLELGDSALYLCASSLTDSGELFFGEGSRLTVL.

V is TRBV24-1 and J is TRBJ2-7, with D possibly being TRBD1 or TRBD2 (5 bases each). This CDR3 has 16 amino acids. Germline CDR1 and CDR2: KGHDR and SFDVKD. Trimming stripped 11 bases from V and 3 bases from J, with 25 bases between. The CDR3 region has the DNA TGTGCCAAATTAGCGAGGGGCGGCGGGCAAGACTACGAGCAGTACTTC. This encodes CAKLARGGGQDYEQYF.

This clonotype was recorded a few times. The CDR3 sequence: CAISESYGPYEQYF. CDR3 sequence (DNA): TGTGCCATCAGTGAGTCATACGGTCCCTACGAGCAGTACTTC. The chain uses TRBV10-3 and TRBJ2-7; no clear D gene. Germline V lookup: CDR1 ENHRY, CDR2 SYGVKD. The CDR3 runs to 14 residues. The V and J ends lost 0 bases and 2 bases respectively, with 8 bases between them.

This clonotype was detected ten times or more. This rearrangement joins TRBV20-1 to TRBJ2-3; TRBD2 is a possible D gene (5 bases). This CDR3 has 15 residues. The ends were cut back, 6 bases at V and 3 bases at J, with 19 bases in the middle. The germline gives CDR1 DFQATT, CDR2 SNEGSKA (reference sequence). As DNA, the CDR3 is TGCAGTGCGATCGGCCCCCCCCCGGGAACAGATACGCAGTATTTT. It encodes CSAIGPPPGTDTQYF.

The chain uses TRBV5-1 and TRBJ2-5; D is unresolved. CDR1 and CDR2 from the germline V gene are SGHRS and YFSETQ. This CDR3 is built from 14 residues. Trimming took off 2 bases at V and 2 bases at J, with 10 bases between the two ends. The CDR3 here is CASSFPATQETQYF. The CDR3 DNA sequence: TGCGCCAGCAGCTTCCCCGCCACACAAGAGACCCAGTACTTC.

This clonotype has only a few counts. The CDR3 sequence is CASSDVGGSNQPQHF. The CDR3 region has the DNA TGTGCCAGCAGTGACGTTGGGGGTAGCAATCAGCCCCAGCATTTT. The chain couples TRBV2 to TRBJ1-5; perhaps TRBD1 as D (5 bases). Trimming stripped 3 bases from V and 0 bases from J, with 9 bases between. Germline V gene lookup returns CDR1 SNHLY and CDR2 FYNNEI. This CDR3 has 15 amino acids.